This record covers a single T cell receptor beta chain. What it binds is not known. The sample originates from a study of cytomegalovirus exposure and HLA in healthy donors. Study-level background: Some 85 million unique TCRs, all from HLA-typed donors, were included in an early release of the data.

The germline V gene encodes CDR1 LNHDA and CDR2 SQIVND (reference sequence). V dropped 8 bases and J dropped 4; count of bases not matched to a gene: 6. The CDR3 length is 13 residues. Amplification used 60 Vbeta primers and 13 Jbeta primers. The data were produced by immunoSEQ multiplex PCR, yet TCRdb's version contains in-frame clones alone and is incomplete. The table has fewer than 200,000 clones, around 68% seen once. Study-wide points: Analyses of presence and absence presupposed an approximately uniform sequencing depth across donors. Several V segments, TRBV6-2 and TRBV6-3 among them, could not be told apart and were dropped. The HLA-A and HLA-B alleles of most subjects were reportedly predicted accurately from TCR beta sequences.

This TCR was sampled from a woman in her thirties or forties in good health and CMV-seropositive. This chain links TRBV19 with TRBJ2-5; 8 nucleotides agree with TRBD2. The sample consisted of PBMCs. The CDR3 spells CASRNLAGETQYF. CDR3 nucleotides: TGTGCCAGTCGAAATCTAGCGGGAGAGACCCAGTACTTC.